Sequencing of this T cell receptor (beta chain) was carried out in a study of T cells after somatic rescue of genetic block. The method was immunoSEQ multiplex PCR; TCRdb's version includes in-frame clones alone and lacks a portion of them. This sample carries some 15,000 clones, about three quarters of them seen once, and the ten largest clones take about 14%. Trimming shortened V by 2 bases and J by 0 bases, and 26 bases separated the two germline ends. The CDR3 has 21 residues. The V gene's germline CDR1 is SGHTA and CDR2 FQGTGA. The sequence was obtained from a boy between 10 and 17 years old. The J gene is TRBJ2-4, the V gene TRBV7-3; D assignment may be TRBD1 or TRBD2 (6 bases each). The specimen was peripheral blood mononuclear cells (PBMCs). For the CDR3, the DNA is TGTGCCAGCAGCTTAGCGCTGGAGGGGGTGCCACTTATCGGAGCCAAAAACATTCAGTACTTC. Translation gives CASSLALEGVPLIGAKNIQYF.